This TCR beta chain was recovered during a study of blood T cells in healthy people across ages. General study results and limits: In older individuals, TCR beta diversity per million T cells was lower, falling roughly linearly with age.

On this clonotype: What it binds is not known. At one end the junction does not follow the germline gene, possibly because of a read error.

The CDR3 has 10 residues. Germline V gene sequence: CDR1 SQVTM, CDR2 ANQGSEA. Drawing of peripheral blood yielded ten milliliters from each donor. Per individual sample, total RNA of at least 6 micrograms was extracted. Sample-barcoded 5' priming and a J-beta primer mix drove a second PCR of about 6 to 12 cycles. Via MiXCR, TCRdb re-called the 5' RACE reads, giving one row per CDR3 protein. The data contain about 1.4 million distinct CDR3 sequences, roughly 59% of them singletons. Sequencing used blood. The TCR comes from a man aged 18 to 29 in good health. This chain joins TRBV29-1 and TRBJ2-1; perhaps D is TRBD1 or TRBD2 (5 bases each). CDR3 DNA: TGCAGCGCCGAAGGGACGGAGCGGTTCTTC. Its translation is CSAEGTERFF.